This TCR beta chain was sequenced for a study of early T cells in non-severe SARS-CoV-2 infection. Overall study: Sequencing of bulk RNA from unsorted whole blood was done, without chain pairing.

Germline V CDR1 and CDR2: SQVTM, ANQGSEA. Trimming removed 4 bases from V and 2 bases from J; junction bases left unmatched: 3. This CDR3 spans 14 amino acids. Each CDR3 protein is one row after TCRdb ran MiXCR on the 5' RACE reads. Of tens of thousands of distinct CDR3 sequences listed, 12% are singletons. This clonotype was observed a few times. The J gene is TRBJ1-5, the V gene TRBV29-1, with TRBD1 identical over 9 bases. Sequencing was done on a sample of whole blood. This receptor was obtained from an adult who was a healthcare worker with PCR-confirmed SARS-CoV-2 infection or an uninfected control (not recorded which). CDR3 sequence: CSVGGQGGNQPQHF. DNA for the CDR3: TGCAGCGTTGGGGGACAGGGCGGCAATCAGCCCCAGCATTTT.